This record concerns one T cell receptor (beta chain) sequence. Participant ages covered roughly 18 to 89 years across 24 US areas. Participants reported their clinical history, and cohort assignment relied on those reports. Repertoires were generated with immunoSEQ multiplex PCR, while TCRdb's copy carries only in-frame clones and drops some. The sample contains about 380,000 clones, 87% of which appear only once. The data are from a study of blood T cell repertoires in COVID-19. About the research overall: Whether acute or convalescent, the COVID-19 samples came from the United States, Italy and Spain.

The CDR3 totals 13 residues. CDR1 and CDR2 from the germline V gene are LGHNA and YSLEER. Trimming removed 2 bases at V and 14 bases at J, with 15 bases between. The receptor's source is a man aged 25 to 40 who had recovered from COVID-19. The rearrangement uses TRBV4-3 and TRBJ1-4, with D maybe TRBD1 (5 bases). Sequencing input: PBMCs or T cells enriched from blood (not recorded which). The CDR3 sequence: CASSQSLGTALFF. The CDR3 DNA reads TGCGCCAGCAGCCAATCCCTCGGGACTGCCCTGTTTTTT.